The next 23 T cell receptor beta chains were all read from a single sample in a study of blood T cell repertoires in COVID-19. Using immunoSEQ multiplex PCR, the repertoire was profiled, and TCRdb retains in-frame clones only, with some absent. The sample includes roughly 190,000 clones, around four fifths of them seen just once. Sequences were obtained from peripheral blood. These receptors were taken from a human donor in a cohort sampled during active COVID-19.

The V call is TRBV13, the J call TRBJ1-2; 8 bases fit TRBD1. The V gene's germline CDR1 is PRHDT and CDR2 FYEKMQ (reference sequence). Trimming at V came to 8 bases and at J to 4 bases, leaving 3 bases not matched to a gene. This CDR3 has 12 amino acids. CDR3 DNA sequence: TGTGCCAGCGGACAGGGAATCTATGGCTACACCTTC. Its protein is CASGQGIYGYTF.

The chain joins TRBV9 to TRBJ2-1; D is perhaps TRBD1 (6 bases). The CDR3 runs 15 residues. The V and J ends lost 4 bases and 1 base respectively, with 12 bases between them. Germline V gene lookup returns CDR1 SGDLS and CDR2 YYNGEE. This CDR3 reads CASSLRDKSYNEQFF. In DNA, the CDR3 is TGTGCCAGCAGCTTACGGGACAAGTCCTACAATGAGCAGTTCTTC.

The J gene is TRBJ2-1, the V gene TRBV5-1; weak D call: TRBD2 (6 bases). Deletions cut 4 bases from V and 8 bases from J, with 10 bases between. Looked up from germline, CDR1 is SGHRS and CDR2 is YFSETQ. The CDR3 has 12 residues. The CDR3 protein is CASSRPGDEQFF. CDR3 DNA sequence: TGCGCCAGCAGCCGTCCGGGAGATGAGCAGTTCTTC.

The V and J genes are TRBV5-6 and TRBJ1-2; the D is unclear. The V end was cut by 0 bases, the J end by 1 base, with 10 bases between. The CDR3 length is 15 residues. Germline lookup yields CDR1 SGHDT and CDR2 YYEEEE. In DNA form, the CDR3 reads TGTGCCAGCAGCTTGGGGCAGGTGATTAACTATGGCTACACCTTC. It yields the protein CASSLGQVINYGYTF.

V usage is TRBV5-1 and J usage is TRBJ2-5; a possible D gene is TRBD1 (5 bases). Germline V gene lookup returns CDR1 SGHRS and CDR2 YFSETQ. CDR3 length: 14 residues. Trimming removed 1 base from V and 2 bases from J, with 9 bases in between. In DNA form, the CDR3 reads TGCGCCAGCAGCTTGAATCCAGGGCAAGAGACCCAGTACTTC. The encoded protein is CASSLNPGQETQYF.

The V gene is TRBV5-4, the J gene TRBJ1-1; the D gene is possibly TRBD1 (6 bases). CDR3 length: 14 amino acids. Germline CDR1 reads SGHNT; CDR2 reads YYREEE (reference sequence). Trimming stripped 2 bases from V and 6 bases from J, with 14 bases between. In DNA form, the CDR3 reads TGTGCCAGCAGCTTTGGGGCAGGGGTTGCTGAAGCTTTCTTT. Translated: CASSFGAGVAEAFF.

The rearrangement joins TRBV5-1 to TRBJ1-3; TRBD1 aligns across 8 bases. The CDR3 contains 17 residues. V lost 4 bases, J lost 0 bases, and 9 bases stayed unmatched. Germline values: CDR1 SGHRS, CDR2 YFSETQ. The DNA for the CDR3 is TGCGCCAGCAGCAGGACCGGGACAGGTGACTCTGGAAACACCATATATTTT. Residues: CASSRTGTGDSGNTIYF.

This clone was seen a handful of times. The chain employs TRBV25-1 and TRBJ2-1; D may be TRBD1 (7 bases). This CDR3 is built from 17 residues. The V end was cut by 1 base, the J end by 6 bases, with 19 bases between. CDR1 is MGHDK, CDR2 SYGVNS, per germline. The chain's CDR3 is CASSESGGGAEFNEQFF. As DNA, the CDR3 is TGTGCCAGCAGTGAATCTGGAGGGGGCGCCGAATTCAATGAGCAGTTCTTC.

This clone showed up just once. This sequence joins TRBV19 and TRBJ1-4; 9 positions agree with TRBD1. CDR3 size: 17 residues. The V gene end was trimmed by 0 bases and the J gene end by 10 bases; junction bases not matched to a gene: 12. Per the germline V gene, CDR1 is LNHDA and CDR2 is SQIVND (reference sequence). CDR3 nucleotide sequence: TGTGCCAGTAGTATAGATTCGCCGGGACAGGGATCTGTAAAACTGTTTTTT. This translates into CASSIDSPGQGSVKLFF. Looking up the rest from reference TRBV19 and TRBJ1-4 gives the full variable domain: DGGITQSPKYLFRKEGQNVTLSCEQNLNHDAMYWYRQDPGQGLRLIYYSQIVNDFQKGDIAEGYSVSREKKESFPLTVTSAQKNPTAFYLCASSIDSPGQGSVKLFFGSGTQLSVL.

Concerning this clone itself: Mismatch with germline at one junction end may stem from a read error. This chain connects TRBV28 to TRBJ1-2; D may be TRBD1 (5 bases). Looked up from germline, CDR1 is MDHEN and CDR2 is SYDVKM. This CDR3 contains 11 residues. The CDR3 DNA reads TGTGCCAGCGGTGACCGGGACTTAAGACTCTTC. It encodes CASGDRDLRLF.

V gene TRBV27 combines with J gene TRBJ1-1; 8 bases agree with TRBD1. J gave up 7 bases and V 4 bases, and 5 bases lay outside the gene matches. Germline V CDR1 and CDR2: MNHEY, SMNVEV (reference sequence). This CDR3 contains 13 residues. The CDR3 coding sequence is TGTGCCAGCAGTTCCGGGACAGGCTATGAAGCTTTCTTT. This sequence encodes CASSSGTGYEAFF.

The chain combines TRBV29-1 with TRBJ1-3, with no clear D. V shed 4 bases and J shed 0 bases, with 16 bases lying between them. CDR1 is SQVTM and CDR2 is ANQGSEA in the germline V gene. The CDR3 runs to 16 residues. The CDR3 nucleotides are TGCAGCGTTGGCGGAGACGGGGTCCTCTCTGGAAACACCATATATTTT. This gives the protein CSVGGDGVLSGNTIYF.

This clone came up once. This chain connects TRBV2 to TRBJ2-5; possible D gene TRBD2, 5 bases. Germline V CDR1 and CDR2: SNHLY, FYNNEI. The CDR3 consists of 12 residues. Trimming took 4 bases from V and 9 from J, leaving 12 bases between them. CDR3 sequence reads: CASSGPLGAQYF. CDR3 bases: TGTGCCAGCAGTGGGCCCCTCGGGGCCCAGTACTTC.

The genes are TRBV3-1 (or the pseudogene TRBV3-2) and TRBJ2-5; 9 nucleotides match TRBD2. J was trimmed by 5 bases and V by 6 bases; bases with no gene match: 7. Germline CDR1 is LGHDT and CDR2 is YNNKEL (reference sequence). The CDR3 runs to 14 residues. CDR3 amino acids: CASSEAGGLETQYF. The CDR3 region has the DNA TGTGCCAGCAGTGAGGCGGGAGGGTTGGAGACCCAGTACTTC.

The chain employs TRBV29-1 and TRBJ1-1; D is ambiguous. CDR1 is SQVTM, CDR2 ANQGSEA, per germline. The V and J ends lost 3 bases and 0 bases respectively, with 8 bases between them. The CDR3 is made up of 13 amino acids. The CDR3 spells CSVDSIMNTEAFF. Here the CDR3 DNA reads TGCAGCGTTGACTCTATAATGAACACTGAAGCTTTCTTT.

V is TRBV6-1 and J is TRBJ2-5, with D perhaps matching TRBD2 (5 bases). The germline V gene has CDR1 MNHNS and CDR2 SASEGT. V was pared by 3 bases and J by 2 bases, with 10 bases between. The CDR3 runs to 14 residues. The CDR3 sequence is CASSESSVQETQYF. CDR3 in DNA: TGTGCCAGCAGTGAGAGTAGCGTGCAAGAGACCCAGTACTTC.

The V and J genes are TRBV19 and TRBJ1-5, with TRBD1 identical over 7 bases. The CDR3 covers 15 residues. With 9 bases clipped from V and 7 bases from J, the junction kept 15 bases outside the gene matches. The germline CDR1 and CDR2 sequences are LNHDA and SQIVND (reference sequence). The CDR3 protein is CASSSPYRGEQPQHF. The CDR3 DNA is TGTGCCAGCAGTTCGCCCTACAGGGGTGAGCAGCCCCAGCATTTT. The full variable domain, in which reference TRBV19 and TRBJ1-5 provide the parts outside the CDR3, is DGGITQSPKYLFRKEGQNVTLSCEQNLNHDAMYWYRQDPGQGLRLIYYSQIVNDFQKGDIAEGYSVSREKKESFPLTVTSAQKNPTAFYLCASSSPYRGEQPQHFGDGTRLSIL.

V and J are TRBV6-5 and TRBJ1-6; 9 bases are a match to TRBD1. The CDR3 covers 14 residues. Trimming removed 5 bases from V and 6 bases from J; junction bases left unmatched: 2. CDR1 is MNHEY and CDR2 is SVGAGI in the germline V gene. This CDR3 reads CASSRGQGNSPLHF. The CDR3 DNA reads as TGTGCCAGCAGTCGGGGACAGGGTAATTCACCCCTCCACTTT.

This chain joins TRBV11-2 and TRBJ2-3; D call uncertain. Germline lookup yields CDR1 SGHAT and CDR2 FQNNGV. Trimming pared 5 bases from V and 1 base from J, leaving 10 bases between. The CDR3 covers 14 residues. The CDR3 DNA is TGTGCCAGCAGCCGCGGTGCGGGCACAGATACGCAGTATTTT. It codes for CASSRGAGTDTQYF.

The chain is built from TRBV2 and TRBJ1-2, with D possibly matching TRBD1 (6 bases). This CDR3 spans 13 amino acids. CDR1 is SNHLY and CDR2 is FYNNEI in the germline V gene. The V gene lost 8 bases and the J gene lost 8 bases, with 18 bases spanning the gap. CDR3 DNA sequence: TGTGCCAGCCCACCGGGACAAACCAACGGCTACACCTTC. Its protein is CASPPGQTNGYTF.

V gene TRBV5-6 combines with J gene TRBJ2-3, with TRBD1 identical over 7 bases. The CDR3 sequence is 15 residues long. CDR1 and CDR2 (germline): SGHDT, YYEEEE. V was pared by 5 bases and J by 2 bases, with 8 bases of the junction left unmatched. The CDR3 DNA reads TGTGCCAGCAGTAGGGGGCAAGGGCACACAGATACGCAGTATTTT. Translated, it gives CASSRGQGHTDTQYF. The whole variable domain, filled in from reference TRBV5-6 and TRBJ2-3, reads DAGVTQSPTHLIKTRGQQVTLRCSPKSGHDTVSWYQQALGQGPQFIFQYYEEEERQRGNFPDRFSGHQFPNYSSELNVNALLLGDSALYLCASSRGQGHTDTQYFGPGTRLTVL.

The J gene is TRBJ2-3, the V gene TRBV19; TRBD2 is a possible D gene (6 bases). The CDR3 sequence is 15 residues long. Germline CDR1 is LNHDA and CDR2 is SQIVND (reference sequence). V was cut by 1 base and J by 4 bases, with 12 bases left in between. The CDR3 loop reads CASSIVVGEADTQYF. In DNA form, the CDR3 reads TGTGCCAGTAGTATAGTTGTGGGGGAGGCAGATACGCAGTATTTT.

In its sample, this clone was seen a few times. The rearrangement links TRBV4-1 to TRBJ1-4, with 8 bases identical to TRBD1. Germline CDR1 MGHRA, CDR2 YSYEKL. V dropped 4 bases and J dropped 3; count of bases not matched to a gene: 4. The CDR3 spans 15 residues. The CDR3 nucleotides read TGCGCCAGCAGCCGACTACAGGGGGCTAATGAAAAACTGTTTTTT. Its protein is CASSRLQGANEKLFF.